Each of the 27 T cell receptor beta chains below was sequenced from the same sample in a study of blood T cell repertoires in COVID-19. Measured with immunoSEQ multiplex PCR; TCRdb has only the in-frame clones, and not every one. Found here are about 100,000 clones, roughly 90% of them singletons; the top ten hold approximately 1.7%. The material sequenced was peripheral blood. These TCRs come from a man aged 55 to 70 with acute or convalescent COVID-19.

V gene TRBV23-1 combines with J gene TRBJ1-1, with D possibly being TRBD1 (5 bases). TRBV23-1 is marked as an open reading frame, function uncertain. The CDR3 runs to 14 residues. With 7 bases removed from V and 2 bases from J, the gap between germline ends came to 14 bases. CDR3 DNA: TGCGCCAGCACCCAGGGTTCTCCTAACACTGAAGCTTTCTTT. It translates to CASTQGSPNTEAFF.

The rearrangement joins TRBV5-1 to TRBJ1-4; 12 bases are a match to TRBD1. The J segment lost 6 bases and the V segment lost 4 bases, leaving 4 bases of the junction unmatched. The length of the CDR3 is 15 residues. CDR1 and CDR2 (germline): SGHRS, YFSETQ. Here the CDR3 reads CASSPGTGGDEKLFF. CDR3 nucleotides: TGCGCCAGCAGCCCTGGGACAGGGGGCGATGAAAAACTGTTTTTT.

This chain uses TRBV6-4 with TRBJ2-2; TRBD1 agrees at 7 bases. Per the germline V gene, CDR1 is MRHNA and CDR2 is SNTAGT. V shed 6 bases, J shed 4 bases, and the junction held 5 bases outside the gene matches. The CDR3 extends over 14 amino acids. The CDR3: CASSETGITGELFF. The CDR3 DNA is TGTGCCAGCAGCGAGACAGGGATCACCGGGGAGCTGTTTTTT.

The genes are TRBV6-6 and TRBJ1-2; 7 nucleotides line up with TRBD1. Germline CDR1 MNHNY, CDR2 SVGAGI (reference sequence). V trimming: 5 bases; J trimming: 4 bases; junction bases outside the gene matches: 13. There are 16 residues in the CDR3. Here the CDR3 reads CASSPTGVLGGYGYTF. In DNA, the CDR3 is TGTGCCAGCAGTCCTACAGGGGTCTTAGGTGGCTATGGCTACACCTTC.

V is TRBV4-3 and J is TRBJ2-3; 15 bases agree with TRBD2. CDR3 length: 20 amino acids. The germline CDR1 and CDR2 sequences are LGHNA and YSLEER. V dropped 0 bases and J dropped 0; count of bases not matched to a gene: 7. The CDR3 sequence: CASSQDSGLAGGSSTDTQYF. CDR3 in DNA: TGCGCCAGCAGCCAAGATTCGGGACTAGCGGGAGGATCGAGCACAGATACGCAGTATTTT.

The V gene is TRBV20-1, the J gene TRBJ1-2; D unclear. In germline, CDR1 is DFQATT, CDR2 SNEGSKA (reference sequence). V was cut by 6 bases and J by 6 bases, with 11 bases left in between. The CDR3 loop spans 11 amino acids. This CDR3 is CSAPGKNGYTF. CDR3 coding DNA: TGCAGTGCCCCTGGCAAGAATGGCTACACCTTC.

To note about this clone: The germline gene is not matched at one end of the junction; a read error may be the cause. The chain has TRBV7-7 and TRBJ2-5; 12 nucleotides line up with TRBD2. The germline CDR1 and CDR2 sequences are SSHAT and FNYEAQ (reference sequence). The CDR3 has 16 amino acids. The CDR3 is CASSPQTSGSGETQYF. Here the CDR3 DNA reads TGTGCTAGCAGCCCCCAGACTAGCGGGAGTGGTGAGACCCAGTACTTC. Together with reference TRBV7-7 and TRBJ2-5, the CDR3 gives the full variable domain: GAGVSQSPRYKVTKRGQDVTLRCDPISSHATLYWYQQALGQGPEFLTYFNYEAQPDKSGLPSDRFSAERPEGSISTLTIQRTEQRDSAMYRCASSPQTSGSGETQYFGPGTRLLVL.

This chain uses TRBV11-2 with TRBJ2-7; TRBD2 aligns across 9 bases. The CDR3 is 17 residues long. Germline trimming cut 0 bases from V and 3 bases from J; bases unmatched to any gene: 9. The germline CDR1 and CDR2 sequences are SGHAT and FQNNGV. The CDR3 protein is CASSLDLSGSLNYEQYF. The CDR3 nucleotides read TGTGCCAGCAGCTTAGATCTTAGCGGGAGTCTAAACTACGAGCAGTACTTC.

The rearrangement joins TRBV29-1 to TRBJ2-1; weak D call: TRBD2 (6 bases). The CDR3 runs 13 residues. Germline values: CDR1 SQVTM, CDR2 ANQGSEA. Between the trimmed V and J ends, which lost 7 bases and 5 bases, there was a span of 15 bases. The CDR3 loop is CSAGGIADNEQFF. The CDR3 DNA sequence: TGCAGCGCTGGGGGGATAGCCGACAATGAGCAGTTCTTC.

This clone showed up just once. The V gene is TRBV5-6, the J gene TRBJ2-7; possibly TRBD2 for D (6 bases). Looked up from germline, CDR1 is SGHDT and CDR2 is YYEEEE. The CDR3 consists of 14 residues. Trimming left V 4 bases short and J 4 bases short, with 15 bases between. CDR3 nucleotide sequence: TGTGCCAGCAGCCCGGGACTCCCAGCGTACGAGCAGTACTTC. It codes for CASSPGLPAYEQYF.

The chain uses TRBV3-1 (or the pseudogene TRBV3-2) and TRBJ2-7; D remains unclear. The germline V and J ends were trimmed by 4 bases and 0 bases, with 10 bases remaining between them. The CDR3 loop spans 14 amino acids. Germline-derived CDR1 and CDR2 are LGHDT and YNNKEL (reference sequence). CDR3 DNA sequence: TGTGCCAGCAGCCCGCAAAGGAGCTCCTACGAGCAGTACTTC. Translation gives CASSPQRSSYEQYF.

The chain is built from TRBV9 and TRBJ2-1, with 10 bases matching TRBD2. Germline values: CDR1 SGDLS, CDR2 YYNGEE. J lost 5 bases, V lost 4 bases, and 12 bases had no gene match. The CDR3 spans 17 residues. CDR3 loop: CASSPRVAGGGHNEQFF. The CDR3 region has the DNA TGTGCCAGCAGCCCTCGGGTAGCGGGAGGTGGGCACAATGAGCAGTTCTTC.

The sample holds one count of this clone. This chain links TRBV29-1 with TRBJ2-1, with D possibly TRBD2 on 5 matching bases. V lost 0 bases to trimming and J lost 1 base, with 13 bases between them. The CDR3 sequence is 16 residues long. The germline V gene encodes CDR1 SQVTM and CDR2 ANQGSEA. DNA for the CDR3: TGCAGCGTTGAAGATCCTAGCAGAAAGTCCTACAATGAGCAGTTCTTC. Its protein is CSVEDPSRKSYNEQFF.

V gene TRBV28 combines with J gene TRBJ2-5; 11 bases line up with TRBD2. With V trimmed by 6 bases and J by 6 bases, 9 bases remained unmatched. There are 15 residues in the CDR3. Germline V CDR1 and CDR2: MDHEN, SYDVKM. For the CDR3, the DNA is TGTGCCAGCAGCACTAGCGGGAGCAGGAGGAAGACCCAGTACTTC. This translates into CASSTSGSRRKTQYF.

CDR3 sequence reads: CASTGTGYNEQFF. CDR3 nucleotide sequence: TGTGCCAGCACCGGGACAGGTTACAATGAGCAGTTCTTC. The chain couples TRBV11-1 to TRBJ2-1; 8 bases fit TRBD1. Germline V gene sequence: CDR1 SGHAT, CDR2 FQDESV (reference sequence). CDR3 length: 13 residues. The V and J ends lost 7 bases and 4 bases, in that order; junction bases with no gene match: 3.

The chain uses TRBV28 and TRBJ2-5; 7 bases match TRBD1. Germline V gene sequence: CDR1 MDHEN, CDR2 SYDVKM. The CDR3 consists of 14 residues. The V segment lost 6 bases and the J segment 1 base; nucleotides outside the gene matches: 5. DNA of the CDR3: TGTGCCAGCAGGCAGGGGGTCACCCAAGAGACCCAGTACTTC. Translation: CASRQGVTQETQYF.

This chain uses TRBV11-3 with TRBJ2-5; D perhaps matches TRBD2 (7 bases). This CDR3 is built from 15 residues. CDR1 and CDR2 (germline): SGHNT, YENEEA. V gave up 6 bases and J gave up 5 bases, with 19 bases separating them. CDR3: CASRDHRDYRETQYF. DNA for the CDR3: TGTGCCAGCAGGGATCACAGGGACTATCGGGAGACCCAGTACTTC.

This rearrangement joins TRBV14 to TRBJ1-1; TRBD1 is a possible D gene (6 bases). The CDR3 extends over 17 amino acids. Between the trimmed V and J ends, which lost 1 base and 1 base, there was a span of 16 bases. Germline V gene data show CDR1 as SGHDN and CDR2 as FVKESK. CDR3 amino acids: CASSQGVVRGRNTEAFF. DNA for the CDR3: TGTGCCAGCAGCCAAGGGGTCGTGCGGGGGCGGAACACTGAAGCTTTCTTT.

The chain couples TRBV27 to TRBJ2-7; weak D call: TRBD1 (5 bases). The CDR3 extends over 14 amino acids. CDR1 is MNHEY and CDR2 is SMNVEV in the germline V gene (reference sequence). V dropped 2 bases and J dropped 5 bases, with 13 bases sitting between them. CDR3 loop: CASSLQGSYHEQYF. The DNA of the CDR3 is TGTGCCAGCAGTTTACAGGGCTCGTACCACGAGCAGTACTTC.

This clone was found a few times. The V and J genes are TRBV19 and TRBJ2-6; 14 nucleotides line up with TRBD2. The germline V gene encodes CDR1 LNHDA and CDR2 SQIVND (reference sequence). The CDR3 totals 19 residues. After removal of 2 bases from V and 2 bases from J, the junction contained 5 bases not matched to a gene. In DNA, the CDR3 is TGTGCCAGTAGTATATTGGGGACTAGCGGGAGTACTGGGGCCAACGTCCTGACTTTC. This encodes CASSILGTSGSTGANVLTF.

This chain connects TRBV18 to TRBJ2-1; 7 bases match TRBD2. CDR1 and CDR2 from the germline V gene are KGHSH and LQKENI. The CDR3 sequence is 15 residues long. V trimming: 0 bases; J trimming: 5 bases; junction bases outside the gene matches: 4. The CDR3 protein is CASSPPAGRNNEQFF. The CDR3 region has the DNA TGTGCCAGCTCACCACCAGCGGGGAGGAACAATGAGCAGTTCTTC.

The CDR3 here is CASSEAWRPRAFF. The CDR3 nucleotides read TGTGCCAGCAGTGAAGCGTGGAGGCCGCGCGCTTTCTTT. V is TRBV6-1 and J is TRBJ1-1; D unclear. V was pared by 0 bases and J by 11 bases, with 13 bases between. The CDR3 covers 13 residues. Germline V gene sequence: CDR1 MNHNS, CDR2 SASEGT.

The chain has TRBV6-2 or TRBV6-3 and TRBJ1-2; tentative D call: TRBD1 (6 bases). Looked up from germline, CDR1 is MNHEY and CDR2 is SVGEGT. V lost 4 bases, J lost 7 bases, and 13 bases lay in between. CDR3 length equals 13 residues. In DNA form, the CDR3 reads TGTGCCAGCAGTTTGAACAGGGTACGTGGCTACACCTTC. This encodes CASSLNRVRGYTF.

This chain joins TRBV11-2 and TRBJ1-5, with 10 bases matching TRBD1. The CDR3 has 13 amino acids. Germline loops: CDR1 SGHAT, CDR2 FQNNGV. The V and J ends lost 5 bases and 7 bases, in that order; junction bases with no gene match: 2. The CDR3 coding sequence is TGTGCCAGCAGCGGGGACAGGGGACAGCCCCAGCATTTT. It specifies CASSGDRGQPQHF. The full variable domain, rest sourced from reference TRBV11-2 and TRBJ1-5, is EAGVAQSPRYKIIEKRQSVAFWCNPISGHATLYWYQQILGQGPKLLIQFQNNGVVDDSQLPKDRFSAERLKGVDSTLKIQPAKLEDSAVYLCASSGDRGQPQHFGDGTRLSIL.

J is TRBJ2-2 and V is TRBV30, with 7 positions matching TRBD1. Germline V gives CDR1 GTSNPN, CDR2 SVGIG (reference sequence). The ends lost 4 bases at V and 6 bases at J; junction bases unmatched: 8. This CDR3 spans 14 amino acids. CDR3 region: CAWTETGNAGELFF. The CDR3 DNA sequence: TGTGCCTGGACAGAGACAGGGAATGCCGGGGAGCTGTTTTTT.

This chain uses TRBV14 with TRBJ2-3; D is possibly TRBD2 (5 bases). The germline CDR1 and CDR2 sequences are SGHDN and FVKESK. Trimming stripped 4 bases from V and 2 bases from J, with 19 bases between. The CDR3 has 17 residues. CDR3 DNA sequence: TGTGCCAGCAGCCGAGGACTCCCCATCTCCGCCACAGATACGCAGTATTTT. It translates to CASSRGLPISATDTQYF.

This clone has a single count. The chain recombines TRBV7-3 with TRBJ2-7, with D possibly being TRBD1 (5 bases). This CDR3 is built from 14 residues. Per the germline V gene, CDR1 is SGHTA and CDR2 is FQGTGA. V lost 4 bases and J lost 0, with 10 bases in between. CDR3 protein: CASSSTVASYEQYF. The DNA for the CDR3 is TGTGCCAGCAGCTCGACAGTGGCCTCCTACGAGCAGTACTTC.